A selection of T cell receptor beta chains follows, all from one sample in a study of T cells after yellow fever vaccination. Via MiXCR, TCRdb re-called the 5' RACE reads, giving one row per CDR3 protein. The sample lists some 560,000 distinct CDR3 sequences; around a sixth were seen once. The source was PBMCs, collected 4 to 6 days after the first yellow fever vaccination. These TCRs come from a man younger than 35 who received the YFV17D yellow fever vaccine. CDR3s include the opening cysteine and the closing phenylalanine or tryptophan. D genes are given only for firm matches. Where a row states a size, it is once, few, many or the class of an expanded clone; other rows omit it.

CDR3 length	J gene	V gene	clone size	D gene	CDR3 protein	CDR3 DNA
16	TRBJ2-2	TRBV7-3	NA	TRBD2	CASSFAVGTSAGELFF	TGTGCCAGCAGCTTCGCCGTAGGGACTAGCGCCGGGGAGCTGTTTTTT
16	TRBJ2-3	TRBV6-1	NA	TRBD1	CASRRETGVVTDTQYF	TGTGCCAGCAGGCGAGAAACAGGGGTAGTCACAGATACGCAGTATTTT
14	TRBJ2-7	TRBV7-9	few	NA	CASSLSQVFYEQYF	TGTGCCAGCAGCTTGTCTCAGGTTTTTTACGAGCAGTACTTC
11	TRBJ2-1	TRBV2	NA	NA	CASTGEGEQFF	TGTGCCAGCACAGGGGAGGGTGAGCAGTTCTTC
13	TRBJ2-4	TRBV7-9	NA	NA	CASSLGPTDVQYF	TGTGCCAGCAGCTTAGGCCCGACAGACGTTCAGTACTTC
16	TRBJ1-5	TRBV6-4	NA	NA	CASSDSYRASNQPQHF	TGTGCCAGCAGTGACTCGTACAGGGCGAGCAATCAGCCCCAGCATTTT
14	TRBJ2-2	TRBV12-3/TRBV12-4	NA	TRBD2	CASRTSGGAGELFF	TGTGCCAGCAGGACTAGCGGGGGTGCCGGGGAGCTGTTTTTT
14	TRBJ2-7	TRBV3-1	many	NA	CASSQRGPAYEQYF	TGTGCCAGCAGCCAACGGGGGCCGGCCTACGAGCAGTACTTC
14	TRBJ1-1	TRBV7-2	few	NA	CASSLGGKHTEAFF	TGTGCCAGCAGCCTAGGTGGAAAACACACTGAAGCTTTCTTT
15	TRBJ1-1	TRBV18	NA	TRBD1	CASSPPGQSNTEAFF	TGTGCCAGCTCACCTCCGGGACAGTCGAACACTGAAGCTTTCTTT
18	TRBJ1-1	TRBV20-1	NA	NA	CSARRSVEHLNMNTEAFF	TGCAGTGCTAGAAGATCGGTGGAACACCTAAACATGAACACTGAAGCTTTCTTT
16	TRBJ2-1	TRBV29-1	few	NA	CSVEAPRTGDYNEQFF	TGCAGCGTCGAGGCACCCCGGACCGGGGACTACAATGAGCAGTTCTTC
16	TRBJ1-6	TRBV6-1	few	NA	CASSEARNAYNSPLHF	TGTGCCAGCAGTGAAGCAAGGAACGCCTATAATTCACCCCTCCACTTT
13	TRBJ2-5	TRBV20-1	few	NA	CSAIPSVWETQYF	TGCAGTGCTATCCCTTCGGTGTGGGAGACCCAGTACTTC
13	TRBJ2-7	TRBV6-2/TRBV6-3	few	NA	CASRGFLFYEQYF	TGTGCCAGTAGGGGGTTCCTCTTCTACGAGCAGTACTTC
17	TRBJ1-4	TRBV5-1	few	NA	CASSSGWGSATNEKLFF	TGCGCCAGCAGCTCCGGGTGGGGGAGTGCAACTAATGAAAAACTGTTTTTT
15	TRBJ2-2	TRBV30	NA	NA	CACGGRTVNTGELFF	TGTGCCTGCGGGGGGAGGACAGTCAACACCGGGGAGCTGTTTTTT
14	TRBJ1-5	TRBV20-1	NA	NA	CSARTGAGNQPQHF	TGCAGTGCCCGGACGGGGGCAGGCAATCAGCCCCAGCATTTT
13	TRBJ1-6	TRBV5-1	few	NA	CASRSEGGSPLHF	TGCGCCAGCAGGTCGGAGGGGGGCTCACCCCTCCACTTT
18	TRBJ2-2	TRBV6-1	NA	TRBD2	CASREGLAGAGDTGELFF	TGTGCCAGCAGAGAGGGACTAGCGGGTGCTGGTGACACCGGGGAGCTGTTTTTT
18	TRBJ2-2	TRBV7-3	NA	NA	CASSPPGTSVSNTGELFF	TGTGCCAGCAGCCCACCCGGGACATCGGTTTCGAACACCGGGGAGCTGTTTTTT
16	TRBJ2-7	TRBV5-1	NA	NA	CASSLVSRLSSYEQYF	TGCGCCAGCAGCTTGGTTTCCAGGTTAAGCTCCTACGAGCAGTACTTC
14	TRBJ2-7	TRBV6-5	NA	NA	CASSYSWTAYEQYF	TGTGCCAGCAGTTACTCGTGGACAGCCTACGAGCAGTACTTC
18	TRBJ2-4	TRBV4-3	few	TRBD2	CASSQGWVWTSGGNIQYF	TGCGCCAGCAGCCAAGGTTGGGTGTGGACTAGCGGGGGGAACATTCAGTACTTC
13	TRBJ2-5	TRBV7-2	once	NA	CASSAELQETQYF	TGTGCCAGCAGTGCCGAGCTCCAAGAGACCCAGTACTTC
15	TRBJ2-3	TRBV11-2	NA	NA	CASSLRSRLTDTQYF	TGTGCCAGCAGCTTACGCTCTAGGCTCACAGATACGCAGTATTTT
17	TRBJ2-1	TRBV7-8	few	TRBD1	CASSHSAGTGGSNEQFF	TGTGCCAGCAGTCATAGCGCCGGGACAGGGGGGAGCAATGAGCAGTTCTTC
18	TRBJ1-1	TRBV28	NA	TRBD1	CASSLMAGQWTGHTEAFF	TGTGCCAGCAGTTTAATGGCCGGCCAATGGACAGGGCACACTGAAGCTTTCTTT
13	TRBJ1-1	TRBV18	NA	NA	CASSPIGRGEAFF	TGTGCCAGCTCACCAATTGGACGTGGAGAAGCTTTCTTT
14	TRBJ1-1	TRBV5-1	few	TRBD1	CASSPRSGTVEAFF	TGCGCCAGCAGCCCAAGATCCGGGACAGTTGAAGCTTTCTTT
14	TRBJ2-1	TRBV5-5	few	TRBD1	CASSDRGVSNEQFF	TGTGCCAGCAGCGACAGGGGCGTCTCCAATGAGCAGTTCTTC
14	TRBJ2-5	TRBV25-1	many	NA	CASSGRDQGETQYF	TGTGCCAGCAGTGGTCGGGACCAAGGGGAGACCCAGTACTTC
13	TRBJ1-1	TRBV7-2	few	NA	CAGRAGVRTEAFF	TGTGCCGGGCGGGCAGGGGTCCGAACTGAAGCTTTCTTT
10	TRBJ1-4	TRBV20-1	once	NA	CSARAETLFF	TGCAGTGCTAGAGCCGAAACCCTGTTTTTT
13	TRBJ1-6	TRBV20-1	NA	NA	CSAQPHGGPPLHF	TGCAGTGCTCAACCCCATGGGGGGCCACCCCTCCACTTT
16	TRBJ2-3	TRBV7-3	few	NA	CASSSRPRGITDTQYF	TGTGCCAGCAGCTCCCGGCCTAGGGGGATCACAGATACGCAGTATTTT
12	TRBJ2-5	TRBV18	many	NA	CASSPGAETQYF	TGTGCCAGCAGCCCAGGGGCTGAGACCCAGTACTTC
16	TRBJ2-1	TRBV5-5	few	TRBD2	CASSLGKRDPYNEQFF	TGTGCCAGCAGCTTGGGAAAGCGGGACCCCTACAATGAGCAGTTCTTC
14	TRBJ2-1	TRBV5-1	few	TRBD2	CASSPLADYNEQFF	TGCGCCAGCAGCCCCCTAGCGGATTACAATGAGCAGTTCTTC
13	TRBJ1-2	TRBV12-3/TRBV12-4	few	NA	CASSPASNYGYTF	TGTGCCAGCTCCCCGGCGTCCAACTATGGCTACACCTTC
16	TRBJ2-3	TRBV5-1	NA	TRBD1	CASSSRGYSFTDTQYF	TGCGCCAGCAGCTCCAGGGGGTACTCGTTCACAGATACGCAGTATTTT
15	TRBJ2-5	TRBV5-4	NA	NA	CASSSGTGRRETQYF	TGTGCCAGCAGCTCGGGGACGGGGAGACGAGAGACCCAGTACTTC
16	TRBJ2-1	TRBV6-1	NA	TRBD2	CASASIFGGGNNEQFF	TGTGCCAGCGCGTCCATCTTCGGGGGGGGGAACAATGAGCAGTTCTTC
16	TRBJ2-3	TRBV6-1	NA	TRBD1	CASNPRGTGETDTQYF	TGTGCCAGCAACCCCAGAGGGACAGGGGAGACAGATACGCAGTATTTT
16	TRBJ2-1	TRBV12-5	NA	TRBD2	CASGPQTSGGFYEQFF	TGTGCTAGTGGTCCTCAGACTAGCGGGGGTTTTTATGAGCAGTTCTTC
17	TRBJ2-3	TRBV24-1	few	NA	CATSDPGEAPGTDTQYF	TGTGCCACCAGTGATCCGGGGGAGGCCCCTGGCACAGATACGCAGTATTTT
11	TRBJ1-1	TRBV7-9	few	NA	CASSLIPEAFF	TGTGCCAGCAGCTTAATCCCTGAAGCTTTCTTT
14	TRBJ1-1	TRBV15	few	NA	CATSREMGNTEAFF	TGTGCCACCAGCAGAGAGATGGGGAACACTGAAGCTTTCTTT
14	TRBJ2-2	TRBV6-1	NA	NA	CASRWMRATGELFF	TGTGCCAGCAGGTGGATGCGGGCGACCGGGGAGCTGTTTTTT